This T cell receptor (beta chain) was obtained from a study of blood T cell repertoires in COVID-19. Overall study context: Sites in the United States, Italy and Spain provided acute and convalescent COVID-19 samples.

To note about this clone: Other DNA sequences in this sample translate to the same CDR3.

The CDR3 consists of 14 residues. After removal of 0 bases from V and 4 bases from J, the junction contained 3 bases not matched to a gene. CDR1 is SGHRS, CDR2 YFSETQ, per germline. Under the authors' procedure: The assay estimated nucleated cells by amplifying reference gene primers. Data came from immunoSEQ multiplex PCR; TCRdb stores just in-frame clones and leaves some out. D and trimming come from the DNA, and the V and J calls and clone size come from that table. The sample gives 100,000 or so clones, 87% of which show up once; about 20% is in the top ten. Sequencing was performed on peripheral blood. V and J are TRBV5-1 and TRBJ1-1, with 7 bases matching TRBD1. This clonotype was sampled from a human donor in a cohort sampled during active COVID-19. The CDR3 coding sequence is TGCGCCAGCAGCTTGGGACAGGGAGGCACTGAAGCTTTCTTT. Protein sequence: CASSLGQGGTEAFF.